The rows below give T cell receptor delta chains drawn from one sample of a study of delta chains in infants with herpesvirus infections. TCRdb re-called clones from the RT-PCR reads via CATT. This sample has over 1,500 delta-chain clones; roughly 28% occur once, and the top ten carry about a tenth. Material: peripheral blood, obtained at time point 3 of longitudinal follow-up. The receptors come from a human donor who was a Ugandan infant, either HIV-exposed or HIV-unexposed (not recorded which). CDR3s include the opening cysteine and the closing phenylalanine or tryptophan. The order of the fields is clone size, J gene, V gene, D gene, CDR3 DNA, CDR3 protein. A D gene is named only where the DNA matches it firmly. Clone size is shown for a subset of rows, as once, few, many or a class of expanded clone.

NA	TRDJ1	TRDV1	TRDD3	TGTGCTCTTGGGGAACACTTCCCCTGGGGGAATTCCGATAAACTCATCTTT	CALGEHFPWGNSDKLIF
medium-sized	TRDJ1	TRDV1	TRDD3	TGTGCTCTCTCCGCTAGGGGGGGATACGCTAAACTCATCTTT	CALSARGGYAKLIF
NA	TRDJ1	TRDV1	NA	TGTGCTCTTGGGGTTTTACCTTCTTTACCTACCCGCCTGGCGTGGACCGATAAACTCATCTTT	CALGVLPSLPTRLAWTDKLIF
NA	TRDJ3	TRDV1	NA	TGTGCTCTTGGGGGGTGGGGGCGCAGCTCCTGGGACACCCGACAGATGTTTTTC	CALGGWGRSSWDTRQMFF
large	TRDJ1	TRAV38-2/DV8	TRDD3	TGTGCTTATAGGAGCGCGTATAGGACTTCCCACCGGGGATACGCGGGCAAACTCATCTTT	CAYRSAYRTSHRGYAGKLIF
NA	TRDJ1	TRDV1	NA	TGTGCTCTTGCGGGTTTGTCCCACGAAAGGGGACAGTGGAACACCGATAAACTCATCTTT	CALAGLSHERGQWNTDKLIF
large	TRDJ1	TRDV2	TRDD3	TGTGCCTGTGACACCCTCACCCAGGGGATACCTTACACCGATAAACTCATCTTT	CACDTLTQGIPYTDKLIF
large	TRDJ1	TRDV2	TRDD3	TGTGCCTGTGACACCTTACTGGGGGATACGCACACCGATAAACTCATCTTT	CACDTLLGDTHTDKLIF
NA	TRDJ1	TRDV1	NA	TGTGCTCTTGGGGGACCAGGGATAAAGCTTTCGAACGATAAACTCATCTTT	CALGGPGIKLSNDKLIF
NA	TRDJ1	TRDV1	TRDD3	TGTGCTCTTGGGGAACGGCCGGATGGGGGATACTATGCCGATAAACTCATCTTT	CALGERPDGGYYADKLIF
large	TRDJ1	TRDV1	TRDD3	TGTGCTCTTGGGGAACGACCTTCAGCTCGTCACTGGGGCCCGTACACCGATAAACTCATCTTT	CALGERPSARHWGPYTDKLIF
large	TRDJ1	TRDV1	TRDD3	TGTGCTCTTGGGGTGCCCAGACCCCATACTGGGGGATATCCGTACACCGATAAACTCATCTTT	CALGVPRPHTGGYPYTDKLIF
NA	TRDJ1	TRDV1	TRDD3	TGTGCTCTTGGGGAACTGAGGTTCGGAGGGCCTTTGCCTCACTGGGGTTGCAACACCGATAAACTCATCTTT	CALGELRFGGPLPHWGCNTDKLIF
few	TRDJ3	TRDV2	TRDD3	TGTGCCTGTGACACCATTGGGGGATACTCCTGGGACACCCGACAGATGTTTTTC	CACDTIGGYSWDTRQMFF
large	TRDJ1	TRDV2	NA	TGTGCCTGTGACGTCGTACTGGGTAGGGGCGAAGGCGATAAACTCATCTTT	CACDVVLGRGEGDKLIF
few	TRDJ1	TRDV1	TRDD3	TGTGCTCTTGGGGAACTACCCTACGGGGGATACCCGTCCGCGTACACCGATAAACTCATCTTT	CALGELPYGGYPSAYTDKLIF
NA	TRDJ1	TRDV1	TRDD3	TGTGCTCTTGGGGAACTGGGGGATACGGGTAACAGGGGTTGGATACGCACCGATAAACTCATCTTT	CALGELGDTGNRGWIRTDKLIF
large	TRDJ1	TRDV2	TRDD3	TGTGCCTGTGACACCTGGGGGATACGCACCGATAAACTCATCTTT	CACDTWGIRTDKLIF
few	TRDJ1	TRDV1	TRDD3	TGTGCTCTTGGGGACCCGACCCGCAGGCCTTTTAAATGGGGACTGGGGGATAGCCTAGATAAACTCATCTTT	CALGDPTRRPFKWGLGDSLDKLIF
NA	TRDJ1	TRDV1	TRDD3	TGTGCTCTTGGGGAATGTTTGGTGAACGGCCTTCCCAAACTACTGGGGGATCCGGACTCCACCGATAAACTCATCTTT	CALGECLVNGLPKLLGDPDSTDKLIF
few	TRDJ3	TRDV2	TRDD3	TGTGCCTGTGACACCGTACTGGGGGATATGACCCGGGACACCCGACAGATGTTTTTC	CACDTVLGDMTRDTRQMFF
large	TRDJ1	TRDV1	NA	TGTGCTCTTGGGGAACTCCCGGCTTCCTACGGAGGGAGTGGGGGATACGATAAACTCATCTTT	CALGELPASYGGSGGYDKLIF
few	TRDJ1	TRAV29/DV5	TRDD3	TGTGCAGCAAGCATGAACTGGGGGGCGAACGATAAACTCATCTTT	CAASMNWGANDKLIF
few	TRDJ2	TRDV1	TRDD3	TGTGCTCTTGGCTCCTTCTTGGGGGATACAGACCTGACAGCACAACTCTTCTTT	CALGSFLGDTDLTAQLFF
NA	TRDJ1	TRDV1	NA	TGTGCTCTTGGGGAGCTGCGCGTTCCTAGACTGGGGTATACGCTTCGCACCGATAAACTCATCTTT	CALGELRVPRLGYTLRTDKLIF
NA	TRDJ3	TRDV2	TRDD3	TGTGCCTGTGACACCGTGGTGGGGGATACGCCCTGGGACACCCGACAGATGTTTTTC	CACDTVVGDTPWDTRQMFF
few	TRDJ1	TRDV2	NA	TGTGCCTGTGACACCTGGGGGACCGATAAACTCATCTTT	CACDTWGTDKLIF
NA	TRDJ1	TRDV1	NA	TGTGCTCTTGGGGAACTCGTCCCTTTCTACACCGATAAACTCATCTTT	CALGELVPFYTDKLIF
NA	TRDJ1	TRDV1	TRDD3	TGTGCTCTTGGGGAACTCAATCCCCAGTCGGGGGATACATCGGTCGATAAACTCATCTTT	CALGELNPQSGDTSVDKLIF
NA	TRDJ1	TRDV2	TRDD3	TGTGCCTGTGACCCAGTACTGGGGGATACTTACACCGATAAACTCATCTTT	CACDPVLGDTYTDKLIF
NA	TRDJ1	TRDV1	NA	TGTGCTCTTGGGGAAGGACGTCGTTTCCTACGTGGGGGAACAGGAAGAGATCCCATGTACACCGATAAACTCATCTTT	CALGEGRRFLRGGTGRDPMYTDKLIF
NA	TRDJ1	TRDV1	NA	TGTGCTCTTGGGGAACTAGGAGGAGCGGCCTTCCTGTACTGGGTGAGGGATAAACTCATCTTT	CALGELGGAAFLYWVRDKLIF
large	TRDJ1	TRAV36/DV7	NA	TGTGCTGTGGCTACCGTACGGAGGATATGGTACACCGATAAACTCATCTTT	CAVATVRRIWYTDKLIF
NA	TRDJ1	TRDV1	TRDD3	TGTGCTCTTGGGGAACCCCCCAAAGTACAAATTCGTCGGTCTGGGGGATACACCGATAAACTCATCTTT	CALGEPPKVQIRRSGGYTDKLIF
few	TRDJ1	TRDV1	TRDD3	TGTGCTCTTGGGGAACTCCCCACTGGGGGATACAGGACCGATAAACTCATCTTT	CALGELPTGGYRTDKLIF
large	TRDJ1	TRDV1	TRDD3	TGTGCTCTTGGGAGGGATCATACGCTGGGGGATACAACCGATAAACTCATCTTT	CALGRDHTLGDTTDKLIF
NA	TRDJ1	TRDV1	NA	TGTGCTCTTGGGGAATTCCTACACCGCTGGGGGAGACACACCGATAAACTCATCTTT	CALGEFLHRWGRHTDKLIF
medium-sized	TRDJ2	TRDV2	TRDD3	TGTGCCTGTGACTCGTTACTGGGGGATACGGCACAACTCTTCTTT	CACDSLLGDTAQLFF
NA	TRDJ1	TRDV1	TRDD3	TGTGCTCTTGGGGAATTGGTTCTGGGGGTGTACTGGGGGATAAAGTACACCGATAAACTCATCTTT	CALGELVLGVYWGIKYTDKLIF
few	TRDJ3	TRDV2	TRDD3	TGTGCCTGTGACACCGTGGGGATACGCAACTCCTGGGACACCCGACAGATGTTTTTC	CACDTVGIRNSWDTRQMFF
NA	TRDJ1	TRDV1	NA	TGTGCTCTTGGGGAAGGCTCCCCGTGTGTACTGGCGGGATTTCACACCGATAAACTCATCTTT	CALGEGSPCVLAGFHTDKLIF
NA	TRDJ1	TRDV1	NA	TGTGCTCTTGGGGCAAGCCTCATACTCGACCTAACCGATAAACTCATCTTT	CALGASLILDLTDKLIF
few	TRDJ2	TRDV1	TRDD2	TGTGCTCTTGGGGAATATCCCTTCCTACGGCCCTGGGGGCCAATTTTGACAGCACAACTCTTCTTT	CALGEYPFLRPWGPILTAQLFF
large	TRDJ1	TRDV1	TRDD3	TGTGCTCTTGGGGATCTCCCAAACACTAAAAGCGTCTGGGGGATACACACCGATAAACTCATCTTT	CALGDLPNTKSVWGIHTDKLIF
NA	TRDJ1	TRAV38-2/DV8	TRDD2	TGTGCTTATCGCCTTCCTACTGTTTCGTACACCGATAAACTCATCTTT	CAYRLPTVSYTDKLIF